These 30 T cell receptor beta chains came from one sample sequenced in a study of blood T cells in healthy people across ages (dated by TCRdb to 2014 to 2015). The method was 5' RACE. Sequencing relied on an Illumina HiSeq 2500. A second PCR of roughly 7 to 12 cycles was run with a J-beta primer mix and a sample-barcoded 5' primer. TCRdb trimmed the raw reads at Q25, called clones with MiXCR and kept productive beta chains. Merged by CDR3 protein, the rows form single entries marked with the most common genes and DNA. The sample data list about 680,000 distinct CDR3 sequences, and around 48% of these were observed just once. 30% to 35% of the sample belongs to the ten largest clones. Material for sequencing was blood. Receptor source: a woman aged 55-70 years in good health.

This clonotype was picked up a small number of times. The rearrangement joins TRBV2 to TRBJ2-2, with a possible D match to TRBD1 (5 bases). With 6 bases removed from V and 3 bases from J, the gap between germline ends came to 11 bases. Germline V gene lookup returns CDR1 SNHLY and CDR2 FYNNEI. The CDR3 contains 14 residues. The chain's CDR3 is CASRPTDYTGELFF. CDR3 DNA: TGTGCCAGCAGGCCGACAGATTACACCGGGGAGCTGTTTTTT.

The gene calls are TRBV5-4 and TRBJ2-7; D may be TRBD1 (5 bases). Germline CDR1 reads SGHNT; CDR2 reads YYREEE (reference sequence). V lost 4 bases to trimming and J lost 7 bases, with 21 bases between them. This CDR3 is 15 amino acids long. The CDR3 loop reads CASSRRAGQVSEQYF. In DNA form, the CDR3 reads TGTGCCAGCAGCAGACGGGCAGGGCAGGTCTCGGAGCAGTACTTC.

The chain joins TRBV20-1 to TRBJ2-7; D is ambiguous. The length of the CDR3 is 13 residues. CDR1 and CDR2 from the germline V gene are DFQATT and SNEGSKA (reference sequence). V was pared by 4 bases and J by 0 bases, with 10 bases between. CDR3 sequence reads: CSAKKPGSYEQYF. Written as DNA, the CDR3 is TGCAGTGCTAAAAAACCAGGCTCCTACGAGCAGTACTTC.

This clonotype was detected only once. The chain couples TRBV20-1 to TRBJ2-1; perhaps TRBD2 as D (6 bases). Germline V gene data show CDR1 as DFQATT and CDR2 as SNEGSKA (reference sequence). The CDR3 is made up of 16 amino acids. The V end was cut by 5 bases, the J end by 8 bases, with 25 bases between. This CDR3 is CSAGGMHSDPADEQFF. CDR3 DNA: TGCAGTGCTGGAGGGATGCACTCCGATCCCGCGGATGAGCAGTTCTTC.

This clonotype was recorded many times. CDR3 in amino acids: CASSPRTGPYEQYF. For the CDR3, the DNA is TGTGCCAGCAGCCCGCGGACAGGTCCCTACGAGCAGTACTTC. The chain employs TRBV7-9 and TRBJ2-7; the match to TRBD1 covers 7 bases. The germline V gene has CDR1 SEHNR and CDR2 FQNEAQ (reference sequence). V lost 5 bases to trimming and J lost 2 bases; unmatched junction nucleotides: 6. The CDR3 has 14 amino acids. The whole variable domain, filled in from reference TRBV7-9 and TRBJ2-7, reads DTGVSQNPRHKITKRGQNVTFRCDPISEHNRLYWYRQTLGQGPEFLTYFQNEAQLEKSRLLSDRFSAERPKGSFSTLEIQRTEQGDSAMYLCASSPRTGPYEQYFGPGTRLTVT.

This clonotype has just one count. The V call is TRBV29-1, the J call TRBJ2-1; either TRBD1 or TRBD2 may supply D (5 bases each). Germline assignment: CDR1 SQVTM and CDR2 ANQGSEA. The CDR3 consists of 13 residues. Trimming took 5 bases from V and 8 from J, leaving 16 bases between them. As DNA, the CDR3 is TGCAGCGTTCTCGGGACCCCGACTGATGAGCAGTTCTTC. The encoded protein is CSVLGTPTDEQFF.

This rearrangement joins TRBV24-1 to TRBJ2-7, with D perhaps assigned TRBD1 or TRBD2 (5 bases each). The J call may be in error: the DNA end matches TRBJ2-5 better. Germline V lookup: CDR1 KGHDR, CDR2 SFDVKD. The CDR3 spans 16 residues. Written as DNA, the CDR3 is TGTGCCACCAGTGATTTTTCCGGGACCCGCAGGGAGACCCAGTACTTC. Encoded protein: CATSDFSGTRRETQYF.

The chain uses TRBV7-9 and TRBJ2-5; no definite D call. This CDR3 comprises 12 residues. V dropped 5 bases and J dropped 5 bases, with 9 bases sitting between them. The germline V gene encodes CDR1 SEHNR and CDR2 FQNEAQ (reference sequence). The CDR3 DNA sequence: TGTGCCAGCAGCCCCAACTCTGAGACCCAGTACTTC. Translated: CASSPNSETQYF.

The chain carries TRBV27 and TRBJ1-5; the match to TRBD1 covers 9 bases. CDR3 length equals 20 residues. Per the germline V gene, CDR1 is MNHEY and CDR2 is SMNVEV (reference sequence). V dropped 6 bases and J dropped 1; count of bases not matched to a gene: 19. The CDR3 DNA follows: TGTGCCAGCAGATCCGGGACAGGGAGAGTAGGGGGTTTGAGCAATCAGCCCCAGCATTTT. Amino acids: CASRSGTGRVGGLSNQPQHF.

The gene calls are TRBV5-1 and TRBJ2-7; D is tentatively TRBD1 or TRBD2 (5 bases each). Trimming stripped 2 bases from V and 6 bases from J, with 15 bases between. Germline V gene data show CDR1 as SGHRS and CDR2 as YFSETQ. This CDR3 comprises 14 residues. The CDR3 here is CASSFFPGSGEQYF. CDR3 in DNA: TGCGCCAGCAGCTTTTTTCCAGGGAGTGGCGAGCAGTACTTC.

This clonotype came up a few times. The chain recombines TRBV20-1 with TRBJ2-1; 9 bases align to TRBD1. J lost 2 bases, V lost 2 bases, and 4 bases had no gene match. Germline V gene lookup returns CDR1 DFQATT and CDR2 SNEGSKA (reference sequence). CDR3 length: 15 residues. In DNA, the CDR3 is TGCAGTGCTAGAATAAGGGACAGGGCCTACAATGAGCAGTTCTTC. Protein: CSARIRDRAYNEQFF.

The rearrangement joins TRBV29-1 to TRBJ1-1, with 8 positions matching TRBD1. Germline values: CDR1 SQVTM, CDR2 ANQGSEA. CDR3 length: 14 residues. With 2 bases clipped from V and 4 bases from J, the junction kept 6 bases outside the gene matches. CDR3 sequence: CSVEFGQGGTEAFF. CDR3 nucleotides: TGCAGCGTTGAATTTGGACAGGGAGGCACTGAAGCTTTCTTT.

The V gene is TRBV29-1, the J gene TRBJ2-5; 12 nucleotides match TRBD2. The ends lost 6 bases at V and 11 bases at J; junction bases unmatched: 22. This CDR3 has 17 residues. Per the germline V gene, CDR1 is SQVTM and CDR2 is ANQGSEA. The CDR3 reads CSVPGLAGSSSNNEQYF. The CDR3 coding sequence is TGCAGCGTCCCGGGACTAGCGGGCTCGAGCTCCAACAATGAGCAGTACTTC.

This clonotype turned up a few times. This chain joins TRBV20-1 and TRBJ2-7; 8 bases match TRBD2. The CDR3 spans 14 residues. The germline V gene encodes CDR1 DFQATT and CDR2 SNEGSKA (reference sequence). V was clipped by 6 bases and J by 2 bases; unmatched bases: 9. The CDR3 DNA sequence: TGCAGTGCCGCGAGAGCGGGGGTAGCCTACGAGCAGTACTTC. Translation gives CSAARAGVAYEQYF.

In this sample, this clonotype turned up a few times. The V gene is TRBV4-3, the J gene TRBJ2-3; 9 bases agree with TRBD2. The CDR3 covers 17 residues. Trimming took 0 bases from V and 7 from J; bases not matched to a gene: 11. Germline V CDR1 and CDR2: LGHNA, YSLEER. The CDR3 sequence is CASSQDAAGGPGNTQYF. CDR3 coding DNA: TGCGCCAGCAGCCAAGATGCGGCGGGAGGGCCCGGAAATACGCAGTATTTT.

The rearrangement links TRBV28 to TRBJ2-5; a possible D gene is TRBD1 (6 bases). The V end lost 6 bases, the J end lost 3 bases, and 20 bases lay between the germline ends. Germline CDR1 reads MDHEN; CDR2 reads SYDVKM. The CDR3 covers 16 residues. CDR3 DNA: TGTGCCAGCAGCCAAACAGGGTTGTCCCAAAAAGAGACCCAGTACTTC. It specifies CASSQTGLSQKETQYF.

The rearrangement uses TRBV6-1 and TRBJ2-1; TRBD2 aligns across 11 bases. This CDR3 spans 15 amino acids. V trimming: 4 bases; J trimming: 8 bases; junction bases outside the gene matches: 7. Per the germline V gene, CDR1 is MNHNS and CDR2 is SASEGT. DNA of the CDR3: TGTGCCAGCAGTGGGGGACTAGCGGTTTACGATGAGCAGTTCTTC. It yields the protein CASSGGLAVYDEQFF.

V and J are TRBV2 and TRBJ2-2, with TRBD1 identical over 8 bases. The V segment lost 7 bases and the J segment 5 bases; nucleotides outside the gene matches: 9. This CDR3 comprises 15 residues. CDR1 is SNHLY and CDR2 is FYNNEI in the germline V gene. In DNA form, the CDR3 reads TGTGCCAGCAAGACTGGACAGGGCGGGACCGGGGAGCTGTTTTTT. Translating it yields CASKTGQGGTGELFF.

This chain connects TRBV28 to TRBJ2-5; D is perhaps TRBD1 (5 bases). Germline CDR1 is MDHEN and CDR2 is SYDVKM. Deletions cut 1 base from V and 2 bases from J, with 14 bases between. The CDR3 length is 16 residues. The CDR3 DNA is TGTGCCAGCAGTTTATTAGGGGAAGCGCGGCAAGAGACCCAGTACTTC. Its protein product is CASSLLGEARQETQYF.

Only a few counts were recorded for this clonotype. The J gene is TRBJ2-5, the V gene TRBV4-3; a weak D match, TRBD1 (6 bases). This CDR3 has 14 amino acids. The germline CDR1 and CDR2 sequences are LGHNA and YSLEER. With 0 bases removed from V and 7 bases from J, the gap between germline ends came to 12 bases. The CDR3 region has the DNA TGCGCCAGCAGCCAAGAGCGGCTGGGGGCGACCCAGTACTTC. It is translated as CASSQERLGATQYF.

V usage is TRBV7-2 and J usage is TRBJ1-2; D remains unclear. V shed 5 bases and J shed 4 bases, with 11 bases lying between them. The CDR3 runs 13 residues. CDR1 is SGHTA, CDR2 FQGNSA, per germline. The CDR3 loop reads CASSPGNSYGYTF. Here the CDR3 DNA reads TGTGCCAGCAGCCCGGGGAACTCCTATGGCTACACCTTC.

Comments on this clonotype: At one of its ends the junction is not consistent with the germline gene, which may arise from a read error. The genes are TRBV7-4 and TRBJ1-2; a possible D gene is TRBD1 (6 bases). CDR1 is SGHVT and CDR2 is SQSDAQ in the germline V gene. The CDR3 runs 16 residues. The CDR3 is CTSSLVGTPLDHGYTF. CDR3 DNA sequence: TGTACCAGCAGCTTAGTCGGGACACCACTAGACCATGGCTACACCTTC. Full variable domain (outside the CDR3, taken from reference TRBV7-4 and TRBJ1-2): GAGVSQSPRYKVAKRGRDVALRCDSISGHVTLYWYRQTLGQGSEVLTYSQSDAQRDKSGRPSGRFSAERPERSVSTLKIQRTEQGDSAVYLCTSSLVGTPLDHGYTFGSGTRLTVV.

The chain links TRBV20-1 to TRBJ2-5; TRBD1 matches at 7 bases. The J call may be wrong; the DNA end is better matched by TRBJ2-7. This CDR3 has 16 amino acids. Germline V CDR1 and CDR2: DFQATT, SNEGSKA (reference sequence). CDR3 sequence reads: CSARGVGGSFSYEQYF. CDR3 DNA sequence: TGCAGTGCTAGAGGGGTAGGGGGCTCCTTCTCCTACGAGCAGTACTTC.

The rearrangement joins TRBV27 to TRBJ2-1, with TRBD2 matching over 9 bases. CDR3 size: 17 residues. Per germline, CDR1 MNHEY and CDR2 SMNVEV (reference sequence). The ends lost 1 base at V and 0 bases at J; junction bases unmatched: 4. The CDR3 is CASSLFSGSLSYNEQFF. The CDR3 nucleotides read TGTGCCAGCAGTTTATTTAGCGGGAGCCTCTCCTACAATGAGCAGTTCTTC.

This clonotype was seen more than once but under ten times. CDR3 nucleotides: TGCGCCAGCAGCTTGGGAGGAGGGGGCGCGAGGACTGAAGCTTTCTTT. Amino acids: CASSLGGGGARTEAFF. The chain uses TRBV5-1 and TRBJ1-1; 7 nucleotides agree with TRBD1. Trimming removed 0 bases from V and 5 bases from J; junction bases left unmatched: 10. The CDR3 is 16 residues long. CDR1 and CDR2 (germline): SGHRS, YFSETQ.

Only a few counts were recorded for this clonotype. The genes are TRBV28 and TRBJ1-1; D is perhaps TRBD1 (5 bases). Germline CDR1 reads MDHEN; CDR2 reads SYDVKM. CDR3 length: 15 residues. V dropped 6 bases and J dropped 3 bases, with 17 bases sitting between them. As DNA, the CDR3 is TGTGCCAGCAGCCCGGGGGGGAAAAAGGACACTGAAGCTTTCTTT. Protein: CASSPGGKKDTEAFF. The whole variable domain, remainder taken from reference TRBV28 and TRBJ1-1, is DVKVTQSSRYLVKRTGEKVFLECVQDMDHENMFWYRQDPGLGLRLIYFSYDVKMKEKGDIPEGYSVSREKKERFSLILESASTNQTSMYLCASSPGGKKDTEAFFGQGTRLTVV.

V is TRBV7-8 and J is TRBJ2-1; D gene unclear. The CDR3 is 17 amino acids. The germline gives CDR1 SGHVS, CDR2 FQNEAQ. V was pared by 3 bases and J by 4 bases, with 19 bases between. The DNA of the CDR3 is TGTGCCAGCAGCTTCGGAAGGACCCACCTGATGTACAATGAGCAGTTCTTC. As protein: CASSFGRTHLMYNEQFF.

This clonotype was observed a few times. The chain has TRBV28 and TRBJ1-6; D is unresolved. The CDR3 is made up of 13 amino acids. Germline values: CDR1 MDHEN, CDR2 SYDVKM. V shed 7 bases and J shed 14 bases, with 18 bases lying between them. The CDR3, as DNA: TGTGCCAGCACCCTCCCAATAATTGGAGCCCTCCACTTT. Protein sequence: CASTLPIIGALHF.

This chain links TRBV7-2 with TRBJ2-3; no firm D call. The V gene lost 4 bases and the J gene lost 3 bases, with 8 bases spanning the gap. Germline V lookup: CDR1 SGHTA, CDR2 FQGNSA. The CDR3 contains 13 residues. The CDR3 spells CASSSTRTDTQYF. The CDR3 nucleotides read TGTGCCAGCAGCTCGACCCGAACAGATACGCAGTATTTT. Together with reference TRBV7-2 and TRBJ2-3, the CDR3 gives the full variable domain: GAGVSQSPSNKVTEKGKDVELRCDPISGHTALYWYRQSLGQGLEFLIYFQGNSAPDKSGLPSDRFSAERTGGSVSTLTIQRTQQEDSAVYLCASSSTRTDTQYFGPGTRLTVL.

CDR3 protein: CASSVATGESYGYTF. The DNA for the CDR3 is TGTGCCAGCAGCGTAGCTACAGGGGAATCCTATGGCTACACCTTC. J is TRBJ1-2 and V is TRBV9, with 7 bases aligning to TRBD1. The J segment lost 4 bases and the V segment lost 0 bases, leaving 6 bases of the junction unmatched. The CDR3 sequence is 15 residues long. CDR1 and CDR2 (germline): SGDLS, YYNGEE.